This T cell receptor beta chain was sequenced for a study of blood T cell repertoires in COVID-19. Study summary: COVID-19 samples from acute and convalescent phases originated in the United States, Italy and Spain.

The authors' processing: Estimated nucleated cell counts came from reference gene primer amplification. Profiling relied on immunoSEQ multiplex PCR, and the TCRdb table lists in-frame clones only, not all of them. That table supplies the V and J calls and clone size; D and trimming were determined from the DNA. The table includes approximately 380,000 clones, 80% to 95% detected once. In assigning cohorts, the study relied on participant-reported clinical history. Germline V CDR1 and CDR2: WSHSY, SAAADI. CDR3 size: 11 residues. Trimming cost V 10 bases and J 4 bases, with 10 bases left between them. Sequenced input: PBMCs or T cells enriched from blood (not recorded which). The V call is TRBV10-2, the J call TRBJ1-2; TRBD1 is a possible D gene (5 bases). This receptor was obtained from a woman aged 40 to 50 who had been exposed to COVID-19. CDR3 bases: TGCGCCACCACGGGGGGCTATGGCTACACCTTC. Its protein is CATTGGYGYTF.